One sample yielded the 7 T cell receptor beta chains listed below, sequenced in a study of blood T cell repertoires in COVID-19. Sequencing used immunoSEQ multiplex PCR; TCRdb keeps in-frame clones, though not all of them. The table has approximately 330,000 clones, more than 75% seen once. The sample consisted of peripheral blood. The origin of the receptors is a woman in her forties or fifties with active or convalescent COVID-19.

This chain links TRBV7-2 with TRBJ2-2, with 9 positions matching TRBD2. The V segment lost 0 bases and the J segment 5 bases; nucleotides outside the gene matches: 13. CDR1 and CDR2 (germline): SGHTA, FQGNSA. The CDR3 is 19 residues long. Here the CDR3 DNA reads TGTGCCAGCAGCTTAGCATTCTTCGGCGGGGGGGCCTCTACCGGGGAGCTGTTTTTT. Amino acid sequence: CASSLAFFGGGASTGELFF.

The chain combines TRBV9 with TRBJ1-5, with 10 bases matching TRBD1. Germline assignment: CDR1 SGDLS and CDR2 YYNGEE. V trimming: 0 bases; J trimming: 5 bases; junction bases outside the gene matches: 5. This CDR3 has 16 amino acids. The CDR3 loop reads CASSVAGQGYDQPQHF. The CDR3 region has the DNA TGTGCCAGCAGCGTAGCGGGACAGGGGTATGATCAGCCCCAGCATTTT.

The chain couples TRBV10-3 to TRBJ1-6; 7 positions match TRBD1. J gave up 12 bases and V 0 bases, and 8 bases lay outside the gene matches. Germline CDR1 and CDR2: ENHRY and SYGVKD. The CDR3 is 15 residues long. The chain's CDR3 is CAISESRQGVEPLHF. CDR3 bases: TGTGCCATCAGTGAGTCGAGACAGGGCGTCGAACCCCTCCACTTT.

This clone appeared a few times. Other DNA sequences in this specimen translate into the identical CDR3. The chain couples TRBV6-5 to TRBJ1-5, with D maybe TRBD1 (6 bases). V dropped 0 bases and J dropped 0 bases, with 6 bases sitting between them. The V gene's germline CDR1 is MNHEY and CDR2 SVGAGI. This CDR3 has 15 amino acids. The CDR3: CASSYSDSSNQPQHF. CDR3 DNA sequence: TGTGCCAGCAGTTACTCGGACAGTAGCAATCAGCCCCAGCATTTT.

CDR3 in DNA: TGTGCCAGCAGTTTATTGCCCTTTAGCGGGACCTACGAGCAGTACTTC. Its protein is CASSLLPFSGTYEQYF. V gene TRBV28 combines with J gene TRBJ2-7; 8 bases are a match to TRBD2. CDR1 and CDR2 (germline): MDHEN, SYDVKM. The CDR3 length is 16 residues. The V and J ends lost 1 base and 2 bases, in that order; junction bases with no gene match: 7.

This rearrangement joins TRBV30 to TRBJ1-5; TRBD1 is a possible D gene (6 bases). The V gene's germline CDR1 is GTSNPN and CDR2 SVGIG (reference sequence). The CDR3 totals 14 residues. Trimming took 0 bases from V and 7 from J, leaving 13 bases between them. CDR3: CAWSVGGLGQPQHF. The CDR3 nucleotides read TGTGCCTGGAGTGTAGGGGGTCTCGGGCAGCCCCAGCATTTT.

CDR3 nucleotides: TGTGCCAGCAGCCCCGTAACTGAAGCTTTCTTT. This encodes CASSPVTEAFF. J is TRBJ1-1 and V is TRBV28; unclear D gene. The germline CDR1 and CDR2 sequences are MDHEN and SYDVKM. Trimming took off 6 bases at V and 5 bases at J, with 7 bases between the two ends. The CDR3 totals 11 residues.